A single sample gave rise to the 25 T cell receptor beta chains below, sequenced in a study of blood T cell repertoires in COVID-19. Repertoires were generated with immunoSEQ multiplex PCR, while TCRdb's copy carries only in-frame clones and drops some. The table shows fewer than 700,000 clones, with 85% to 90% occurring only once. The sequenced sample consisted of peripheral blood. Receptor source: a woman between 50 and 59 years old with COVID-19, enrolled during active disease.

On this clone itself: Other DNA sequences in this specimen translate into the identical CDR3. The V gene is TRBV7-9, the J gene TRBJ2-7; D not resolved. Germline V CDR1 and CDR2: SEHNR, FQNEAQ (reference sequence). This CDR3 spans 11 amino acids. Trimming stripped 6 bases from V and 3 bases from J, with 6 bases between. Here the CDR3 reads CASSSVYEQYF. CDR3 DNA: TGTGCCAGCAGTTCAGTCTACGAGCAGTACTTC.

The gene calls are TRBV5-4 and TRBJ1-6; D gene unclear. Per the germline V gene, CDR1 is SGHNT and CDR2 is YYREEE (reference sequence). V lost 0 bases, J lost 6 bases, and 13 bases lay in between. This CDR3 has 16 amino acids. The CDR3 region is CASSLARGEANSPLHF. The CDR3 nucleotides are TGTGCCAGCAGCTTGGCCCGGGGAGAGGCTAATTCACCCCTCCACTTT.

This rearrangement joins TRBV6-5 to TRBJ2-1, with TRBD2 identical over 12 bases. J gave up 7 bases and V 8 bases, and 6 bases lay outside the gene matches. The CDR3 is made up of 14 amino acids. Germline CDR1 MNHEY, CDR2 SVGAGI. Written as DNA, the CDR3 is TGTGCCAGCCGTAGGACTAGCGGGGTGAATGAGCAGTTCTTC. Its protein product is CASRRTSGVNEQFF.

The chain combines TRBV7-9 with TRBJ2-4, with D hard to call. Germline values: CDR1 SEHNR, CDR2 FQNEAQ (reference sequence). V gave up 5 bases and J gave up 8 bases, with 10 bases separating them. This CDR3 region has 12 residues. CDR3 residues: CASSPWSDIQYF. The CDR3, as DNA: TGTGCCAGCAGCCCCTGGTCGGACATTCAGTACTTC.

The J gene is TRBJ2-3, the V gene TRBV27; 16 bases are a match to TRBD2. The V gene's germline CDR1 is MNHEY and CDR2 SMNVEV (reference sequence). The CDR3 sequence is 16 residues long. The junction had 6 bases not matched to a gene; V was cut back by 5 bases and J by 7 bases. The CDR3 sequence is CASSPGTSGGAHTQYF. The CDR3 coding sequence is TGTGCCAGCAGTCCCGGGACTAGCGGGGGGGCCCATACGCAGTATTTT.

V and J are TRBV4-1 and TRBJ1-4; 7 bases map to TRBD1. Germline lookup yields CDR1 MGHRA and CDR2 YSYEKL. The CDR3 length is 19 residues. V shed 0 bases and J 0 bases; nucleotides not matched to a gene: 10. The CDR3 spells CASSQDPGQIIATNEKLFF. The CDR3 nucleotides read TGCGCCAGCAGCCAAGATCCGGGACAGATTATAGCAACTAATGAAAAACTGTTTTTT.

CDR3: CASSVPGPGDEKLFF. DNA of the CDR3: TGTGCCAGCAGTGTCCCGGGCCCCGGGGATGAAAAACTGTTTTTT. The chain joins TRBV28 to TRBJ1-4; unclear D gene. In germline, CDR1 is MDHEN, CDR2 SYDVKM. The CDR3 covers 15 residues. Trimming removed 5 bases at V and 6 bases at J, with 16 bases between.

In DNA form, the CDR3 reads TGTGCCAGTAGTTCCAAGCCGACAGGGCCTGGTTCTGGAAACACCATATATTTT. Translating gives CASSSKPTGPGSGNTIYF. This chain connects TRBV19 to TRBJ1-3, with 7 bases fitting TRBD1. CDR3 size: 18 residues. J was trimmed by 1 base and V by 5 bases; bases with no gene match: 14. Germline CDR1 LNHDA, CDR2 SQIVND (reference sequence). Looking up the rest from reference TRBV19 and TRBJ1-3 gives the full variable domain: DGGITQSPKYLFRKEGQNVTLSCEQNLNHDAMYWYRQDPGQGLRLIYYSQIVNDFQKGDIAEGYSVSREKKESFPLTVTSAQKNPTAFYLCASSSKPTGPGSGNTIYFGEGSWLTVV.

This clone appeared once. This chain links TRBV19 with TRBJ2-7; 10 nucleotides line up with TRBD2. Per germline, CDR1 LNHDA and CDR2 SQIVND (reference sequence). CDR3 length: 17 amino acids. V shed 4 bases and J 1 base; nucleotides not matched to a gene: 10. The CDR3 spells CASSRSSGGPRSYEQYF. CDR3 sequence (DNA): TGTGCCAGTAGTAGAAGTAGCGGGGGGCCTCGGTCCTACGAGCAGTACTTC.

The V call is TRBV5-6, the J call TRBJ1-1; 7 nucleotides line up with TRBD1. This CDR3 comprises 16 residues. After removal of 3 bases from V and 1 base from J, the junction contained 9 bases not matched to a gene. CDR1 is SGHDT, CDR2 YYEEEE, per germline. The CDR3 DNA follows: TGTGCCAGCAGCTACTTAGGGGGCAGAAAGAACACTGAAGCTTTCTTT. Its translation is CASSYLGGRKNTEAFF. The full variable domain, in which reference TRBV5-6 and TRBJ1-1 provide the parts outside the CDR3, is DAGVTQSPTHLIKTRGQQVTLRCSPKSGHDTVSWYQQALGQGPQFIFQYYEEEERQRGNFPDRFSGHQFPNYSSELNVNALLLGDSALYLCASSYLGGRKNTEAFFGQGTRLTVV.

This chain joins TRBV5-1 and TRBJ1-5, with TRBD1 matching 7 bases. Germline CDR1 and CDR2: SGHRS and YFSETQ. CDR3 length equals 14 residues. With V trimmed by 0 bases and J by 4 bases, 1 base remained unmatched. This CDR3 reads CASSLEGANQPQHF. The CDR3 nucleotides are TGCGCCAGCAGCTTGGAGGGGGCGAATCAGCCCCAGCATTTT.

The table lists this clone with a few counts. DNA for the CDR3: TGTGCCAGTAGTATAACTCTTTTTGGAAACACCATATATTTT. This codes for CASSITLFGNTIYF. This chain uses TRBV19 with TRBJ1-3, with unresolved D. The CDR3 is 14 residues long. V shed 2 bases and J shed 3 bases, with 8 bases lying between them. Germline CDR1 reads LNHDA; CDR2 reads SQIVND (reference sequence).

The V call is TRBV30, the J call TRBJ2-5; 8 bases are a match to TRBD1. This CDR3 is 14 amino acids long. J was trimmed by 5 bases and V by 0 bases; bases with no gene match: 5. The germline V gene encodes CDR1 GTSNPN and CDR2 SVGIG (reference sequence). In nucleotides, the CDR3 is TGTGCCTGGAGTGTACGACAGGGGATGGAGACCCAGTACTTC. Translated: CAWSVRQGMETQYF.

Only one count was recorded for this clone. The chain is built from TRBV27 and TRBJ1-2; no definite D call. The ends were cut back, 6 bases at V and 4 bases at J, with 18 bases in the middle. Germline V gene sequence: CDR1 MNHEY, CDR2 SMNVEV (reference sequence). This CDR3 contains 15 residues. CDR3 DNA: TGTGCCAGCAGCCCGAGGGTGGGAGATGGCTATGGCTACACCTTC. Its translation is CASSPRVGDGYGYTF.

V usage is TRBV2 and J usage is TRBJ1-1; D is ambiguous. Trimming removed 4 bases at V and 7 bases at J, with 10 bases between. The CDR3 runs to 12 residues. Germline V gene sequence: CDR1 SNHLY, CDR2 FYNNEI. The DNA for the CDR3 is TGTGCCAGCAGTGTTGGGCCAGTTGAAGCTTTCTTT. It translates to CASSVGPVEAFF.

The chain has TRBV30 and TRBJ1-1, with unresolved D. V lost 3 bases and J lost 4, with 6 bases in between. CDR1 is GTSNPN, CDR2 SVGIG, per germline (reference sequence). The CDR3 sequence is 11 residues long. The CDR3 loop reads CAWRGGTEAFF. The CDR3 DNA is TGTGCCTGGAGGGGAGGCACTGAAGCTTTCTTT.

V gene TRBV19 combines with J gene TRBJ1-1; maybe TRBD1 (5 bases). The CDR3 spans 15 residues. V was pared by 5 bases and J by 6 bases, with 19 bases between. Germline V gene sequence: CDR1 LNHDA, CDR2 SQIVND (reference sequence). CDR3 amino acids: CASSFTGTSAAEAFF. The CDR3 DNA is TGTGCCAGTAGTTTTACCGGGACTTCGGCTGCTGAAGCTTTCTTT.

The chain couples TRBV5-5 to TRBJ2-1, with D perhaps matching TRBD1 (6 bases). V lost 1 base and J 4 bases, leaving 12 bases between the germline ends. Per the germline V gene, CDR1 is SGHKS and CDR2 is YYEKEE (reference sequence). The length of the CDR3 is 15 residues. The CDR3 reads CASSLSTGSYNEQFF. The DNA for the CDR3 is TGTGCCAGCAGCTTGTCAACAGGGTCATACAATGAGCAGTTCTTC.

The chain links TRBV7-9 to TRBJ1-1; D is undetermined. V was cut by 3 bases and J by 11 bases, with 13 bases left in between. Germline CDR1 and CDR2: SEHNR and FQNEAQ (reference sequence). The length of the CDR3 is 12 residues. The chain's CDR3 is CASSFNPTGAFF. The CDR3 nucleotides read TGTGCCAGCAGCTTCAACCCCACCGGGGCTTTCTTT. Looking up the rest from reference TRBV7-9 and TRBJ1-1 gives the full variable domain: DTGVSQNPRHKITKRGQNVTFRCDPISEHNRLYWYRQTLGQGPEFLTYFQNEAQLEKSRLLSDRFSAERPKGSFSTLEIQRTEQGDSAMYLCASSFNPTGAFFGQGTRLTVV.

CDR3 nucleotides: TGTGCCAGCAGCGTTAGCGGGGGGGCCGGGGATGAGCAGTTCTTC. Translated, it gives CASSVSGGAGDEQFF. The chain has TRBV9 and TRBJ2-1; 11 positions match TRBD2. CDR3 length equals 15 residues. Trimming removed 2 bases from V and 8 bases from J; junction bases left unmatched: 6. Germline values: CDR1 SGDLS, CDR2 YYNGEE. Complete variable domain (other parts from reference TRBV9 and TRBJ2-1): DSGVTQTPKHLITATGQRVTLRCSPRSGDLSVYWYQQSLDQGLQFLIQYYNGEERAKGNILERFSAQQFPDLHSELNLSSLELGDSALYFCASSVSGGAGDEQFFGPGTRLTVL.

The chain links TRBV18 to TRBJ2-7; TRBD1 aligns across 11 bases. Germline V gives CDR1 KGHSH, CDR2 LQKENI. The J segment lost 5 bases and the V segment lost 5 bases, leaving 2 bases of the junction unmatched. The CDR3 totals 13 residues. The CDR3, as DNA: TGTGCCAGCTCATGGGACAGGGGGAACGAGCAGTACTTC. Amino acid sequence: CASSWDRGNEQYF. Full variable domain (missing parts from reference TRBV18 and TRBJ2-7): NAGVMQNPRHLVRRRGQEARLRCSPMKGHSHVYWYRQLPEEGLKFMVYLQKENIIDESGMPKERFSAEFPKEGPSILRIQQVVRGDSAAYFCASSWDRGNEQYFGPGTRLTVT.

This clone was detected only once. V gene TRBV24-1 combines with J gene TRBJ2-1, with D possibly being TRBD2 (7 bases). The CDR3 length is 13 residues. Trimming took off 3 bases at V and 10 bases at J, with 12 bases between the two ends. Germline-derived CDR1 and CDR2 are KGHDR and SFDVKD. The DNA for the CDR3 is TGTGCCACCAGTGATGGGGGGGCGGGCGAGCAGTTCTTC. Its protein is CATSDGGAGEQFF.

This clone showed up just once. J is TRBJ2-7 and V is TRBV6-1; TRBD2 agrees at 10 bases. This CDR3 comprises 14 residues. V lost 4 bases and J lost 2; bases outside the gene matches: 2. Germline CDR1 MNHNS, CDR2 SASEGT. CDR3 in DNA: TGTGCCAGCAGTGGAGCGGGGGGGACCTACGAGCAGTACTTC. Protein: CASSGAGGTYEQYF.

The chain is built from TRBV3-1 (or the pseudogene TRBV3-2) and TRBJ2-4, with 7 bases lining up with TRBD2. The trim removed 1 base at V and 0 bases at J, leaving 6 bases unmatched. This CDR3 has 17 residues. CDR1 LGHDT and CDR2 YNNKEL come from the germline V gene (reference sequence). The CDR3 sequence is CASSQASGGGAKNIQYF. The CDR3 DNA follows: TGTGCCAGCAGCCAAGCCTCGGGGGGAGGAGCCAAAAACATTCAGTACTTC.

A note on this clone: With a much larger clone just one base away, this may be a read error. The same CDR3 can be traced to other DNA sequences in this sample. The V call is TRBV5-1, the J call TRBJ1-1, with D tentatively TRBD1 (5 bases). Germline V gives CDR1 SGHRS, CDR2 YFSETQ. The CDR3 is 13 amino acids. Trimming pared 0 bases from V and 3 bases from J, leaving 6 bases between. The CDR3 sequence is CASSLGRDTEAFF. The CDR3 region has the DNA TGCGCCAGCAGCTTGGGCAGGGACACTGAAGCTTTCTTT.